This TCR beta chain derives from a study of blood T cell repertoires in COVID-19 (dated by TCRdb to the early 2020s). For the study in its entirety: Samples covering the acute and convalescent phases of COVID-19 were provided by collaborators in the United States, Italy and Spain. The prospective study material was composed of cDNA or gDNA derived from T cells, B-cell-depleted T cells, or PBMCs. Subjects who had been exposed to COVID-19, were actively infected with it, or had recovered from it provided the deeply sampled blood TCRbeta repertoires that made up the dataset. The repertoires were released in a freely available public database meant as a resource for research on the immune response to SARS-CoV-2. The samples were drawn from the first 160 participants of the ongoing ImmuneRACE study and from 1,254 subjects provided by 6 global collaborators. A de-identified subject ID, COVID-19 status, age in years and sex were almost always included in the sample metadata. Where available, HLA class I and class II types were taken from metadata supplied by the sample provider and were not determined by assay-based typing. General conclusions and limits of the study: The amount of clinical and demographic metadata varied by source and participant and was provided uncurated.

The collaborating institutions used their own protocols to collect whole blood in K2EDTA tubes. Collaborator samples were shipped for TCRbeta analysis as frozen whole blood, isolated PBMCs, or DNA extracted from either sample type. The immunoSEQ Assay, a bias-controlled multiplex PCR, was used to amplify TCRbeta CDR3 regions from genomic DNA. The study's processing was this. The number of nucleated cells in each sample was estimated from the amplification of reference gene primers within the assay. To quantify the absolute abundance of each unique TCRbeta CDR3 rearrangement, sequence reads were collapsed and filtered. For each sample, productive Simpson clonality was calculated as the square root of Simpson's diversity index over productive rearrangements. Imported from immuneACCESS, the table was reduced by TCRdb to in-frame sequences with V and J called. These copies leave out some clones; in studies compared against another copy, an unresolved V gene accounts for under half, and the cause of the remainder is not known. V, J and clone size were drawn from that table, and D and trimming were deduced from the DNA. This sample comprises about 120,000 clones, over 75% of them detected only once. The biggest ten clones account for more than 0.9% of the sample.

From the cysteine up to the phenylalanine, the CDR3 has a length of 15 residues. The kept DNA is CDR3 alone, 45 bases in frame from the first base. Per the germline V gene, MNHEY is the CDR1 and SVGAGI is the CDR2. V is trimmed back by 7 bases and J by 7 bases, and the junction contains 11 bases that no gene match accounts for. Of note for this clone: This receptor's antigen is unknown. Per-nucleotide qualities are absent, and no much larger clonotype sits a single base away.

Sequencing was done on a sample of peripheral blood. The clonotype was recovered from a woman of 80 years or more with acute or convalescent COVID-19. The sequence joins TRBV6-5 to TRBJ1-4; 8 of the junction bases match TRBD1. The CDR3 region reads CASKADRVGGEKLFF. The DNA sequence is as follows: TGTGCCAGCAAAGCGGACAGGGTAGGAGGTGAAAAACTGTTTTTT.